Described below is a single TCR beta chain sequence and its context. What it binds is not known. This specimen comes from a study of blood T cells in healthy people across ages. The CDR3 consists of 17 residues. CDR1 is LGHNA, CDR2 YSLEER, per germline. Study results and limitations: Per million T cells, TCR beta diversity dropped about linearly as age rose.

Combining a sample-barcoded 5' primer with a J-beta primer mix, a second PCR ran for roughly 6 to 12 cycles. From the 5' RACE reads, TCRdb called clonotypes with MiXCR, one entry per CDR3 protein. This table holds about 670,000 distinct CDR3 sequences, around 38% found once. The TCR comes from a man older than 75 in good health. The rearrangement uses TRBV4-3 and TRBJ2-1; D uncertain. The closer fit of TRBJ2-7 to the DNA end suggests the J call may be wrong. The sequenced sample consisted of blood. CDR3 DNA: TGCGCCAGCAGCCCCAGATCGGCGGATAGCTCCTACAATGAGCAGTACTTC. It specifies CASSPRSADSSYNEQYF.